This TCR beta chain was recorded in a study of regulatory T cells in long-lasting Graves disease. TCRdb re-called the reads with MiXCR, one entry per CDR3 protein. The table lists 1,000 or so distinct CDR3 sequences, 45% to 65% of them singletons, with 14% in the top ten. Preparation of the TCR library used RNA extracted from PBMCs. The CDR3 runs to 14 residues. V was pared by 2 bases and J by 8 bases, with 13 bases between. CDR1 is SGHNT, CDR2 YYREEE, per germline (reference sequence). The clonotype comes from a female donor with Graves disease. The sample was peripheral blood mononuclear cells (PBMCs), taken with antithyroid drug treatment, in newly diagnosed or persistent Graves disease (not recorded which). This rearrangement joins TRBV5-4 to TRBJ1-4; no clear D gene. As DNA, the CDR3 is TGTGCCAGCAGCTTCGAAGTCCACGAGGAAAAACTGTTTTTT. It codes for CASSFEVHEEKLFF.